A selection of T cell receptor beta chains follows, all from one sample in a study of T cell changes during pregnancy in multiple sclerosis. The assay was immunoSEQ multiplex PCR, and TCRdb's table has in-frame clones only and misses some. The table records over 70,000 clones, about 93% of them present only once. This specimen consisted of peripheral blood, obtained in the third trimester of pregnancy. The receptors shown here come from a female donor with multiple sclerosis, enrolled in a pregnancy study. Both conserved end residues are part of each CDR3. The order of the fields is D gene, clone size, V gene, J gene, CDR3 protein, CDR3 DNA. The D gene is left open where the match is weak. Clone sizes are given selectively: once, few, many, or a class where the clone is expanded.

d_gene: TRBD1
abundance: once
v_gene: TRBV5-1
j_gene: TRBJ2-3
CDR3aa: CASSLGWQGVDTQYF
CDR3nt: TGCGCCAGCAGCTTGGGCTGGCAGGGGGTAGATACGCAGTATTTT

d_gene: .
abundance: once
v_gene: TRBV5-4
j_gene: TRBJ2-7
CDR3aa: CASSPGSVYEQYF
CDR3nt: TGTGCCAGCAGCCCCGGTTCGGTTTACGAGCAGTACTTC

d_gene: TRBD1
abundance: .
v_gene: TRBV11-2
j_gene: TRBJ2-1
CDR3aa: CASSLVGGTGHYNEQFF
CDR3nt: TGTGCCAGCAGCTTAGTAGGCGGGACAGGGCATTACAATGAGCAGTTCTTC

d_gene: TRBD2
abundance: .
v_gene: TRBV11-3
j_gene: TRBJ2-1
CDR3aa: CASSLGLDDNEQFF
CDR3nt: TGTGCCAGCAGCTTGGGACTAGATGACAATGAGCAGTTCTTC

d_gene: TRBD1
abundance: .
v_gene: TRBV4-1
j_gene: TRBJ1-2
CDR3aa: CASSQTTGGIYGYTF
CDR3nt: TGCGCCAGCAGCCAAACGACAGGGGGAATCTATGGCTACACCTTC

d_gene: .
abundance: .
v_gene: TRBV27
j_gene: TRBJ1-5
CDR3aa: CASSLSSHQPQHF
CDR3nt: TGTGCCAGCAGTTTATCGAGCCATCAGCCCCAGCATTTT

d_gene: .
abundance: .
v_gene: TRBV18
j_gene: TRBJ1-1
CDR3aa: CASSSQTGNTEAFF
CDR3nt: TGTGCCAGCTCATCCCAGACAGGGAACACTGAAGCTTTCTTT

d_gene: TRBD1
abundance: .
v_gene: TRBV6-6
j_gene: TRBJ2-7
CDR3aa: CASSYSGQGNEQYF
CDR3nt: TGTGCCAGCAGTTACTCAGGACAGGGGAACGAGCAGTACTTC

d_gene: .
abundance: .
v_gene: TRBV6-6
j_gene: TRBJ2-7
CDR3aa: CASSRGRTAYEQYF
CDR3nt: TGTGCCAGCAGTCGTGGGAGGACCGCCTACGAGCAGTACTTC

d_gene: .
abundance: .
v_gene: TRBV5-5
j_gene: TRBJ1-5
CDR3aa: CASRSGIYSNQPQHF
CDR3nt: TGTGCCAGCAGGTCCGGGATTTATAGCAATCAGCCCCAGCATTTT

d_gene: TRBD1
abundance: .
v_gene: TRBV5-1
j_gene: TRBJ2-1
CDR3aa: CASSPGTGDSYNEQFF
CDR3nt: TGCGCCAGCAGCCCAGGGACAGGCGACTCCTACAATGAGCAGTTCTTC

d_gene: .
abundance: .
v_gene: TRBV19
j_gene: TRBJ2-7
CDR3aa: CASSIVRDTFYEQYF
CDR3nt: TGTGCCAGTAGTATAGTTCGGGATACATTCTACGAGCAGTACTTC

d_gene: .
abundance: .
v_gene: TRBV25-1
j_gene: TRBJ2-7
CDR3aa: CASSDDISTYEQYF
CDR3nt: TGTGCCAGCAGTGATGACATCTCCACCTACGAGCAGTACTTC

d_gene: .
abundance: .
v_gene: TRBV9
j_gene: TRBJ2-1
CDR3aa: CASSVGLAPSQFF
CDR3nt: TGTGCCAGCAGCGTAGGTCTAGCCCCTTCGCAGTTCTTC

d_gene: TRBD1
abundance: .
v_gene: TRBV27
j_gene: TRBJ2-7
CDR3aa: CASSLDYDRALREQYF
CDR3nt: TGTGCCAGCAGCCTAGATTACGACAGGGCTCTTAGAGAGCAGTACTTC

d_gene: .
abundance: .
v_gene: TRBV27
j_gene: TRBJ1-5
CDR3aa: CASSPGLMGGNQPQHF
CDR3nt: TGTGCCAGCAGTCCGGGGTTAATGGGCGGCAATCAGCCCCAGCATTTT

d_gene: .
abundance: few
v_gene: TRBV28
j_gene: TRBJ1-1
CDR3aa: CASRSERAEAFF
CDR3nt: TGTGCCAGCAGGTCCGAGCGGGCTGAAGCTTTCTTT

d_gene: TRBD2
abundance: .
v_gene: TRBV10-3
j_gene: TRBJ2-7
CDR3aa: CAISESRLAGTFEQYF
CDR3nt: TGTGCCATCAGTGAGTCTCGACTAGCGGGTACGTTCGAGCAGTACTTC

d_gene: .
abundance: few
v_gene: TRBV4-2
j_gene: TRBJ1-2
CDR3aa: CASSPGAGTDGYTF
CDR3nt: TGTGCCAGCAGCCCCGGGGCGGGGACGGATGGCTACACCTTC

d_gene: .
abundance: .
v_gene: TRBV19
j_gene: TRBJ2-7
CDR3aa: CASSIGAITGDEQYF
CDR3nt: TGTGCCAGTAGTATAGGGGCGATAACAGGCGACGAGCAGTACTTC

d_gene: .
abundance: .
v_gene: TRBV21-1
j_gene: TRBJ2-1
CDR3aa: CASSVPLGTGNYNEQFF
CDR3nt: TGTGCCAGCAGCGTACCTCTCGGGACAGGGAATTACAATGAGCAGTTCTTC

d_gene: .
abundance: .
v_gene: TRBV30
j_gene: TRBJ1-2
CDR3aa: CAWRANRVYGYTF
CDR3nt: TGTGCCTGGAGGGCAAACAGGGTCTATGGCTACACCTTC

d_gene: TRBD1
abundance: .
v_gene: TRBV19
j_gene: TRBJ1-2
CDR3aa: CASKSAGGNDGYTF
CDR3nt: TGTGCCAGTAAAAGCGCAGGGGGTAACGATGGCTACACCTTC

d_gene: .
abundance: .
v_gene: TRBV21-1
j_gene: TRBJ2-1
CDR3aa: CASSKGERCRNEQFF
CDR3nt: TGTGCCAGCAGCAAAGGAGAGCGGTGTAGGAATGAGCAGTTCTTC

d_gene: .
abundance: .
v_gene: TRBV19
j_gene: TRBJ1-2
CDR3aa: CASTPGIGQPYGYTF
CDR3nt: TGTGCCAGTACCCCCGGGATAGGACAGCCTTATGGCTACACCTTC

d_gene: .
abundance: .
v_gene: TRBV21-1
j_gene: TRBJ1-1
CDR3aa: CASNYDRGPVNTEAFF
CDR3nt: TGTGCCAGCAACTATGACAGGGGGCCGGTGAACACTGAAGCTTTCTTT

d_gene: .
abundance: .
v_gene: TRBV9
j_gene: TRBJ1-2
CDR3aa: CASSDPVQGTYNYGYTF
CDR3nt: TGTGCCAGCAGCGACCCCGTTCAAGGGACTTATAACTATGGCTACACCTTC

d_gene: TRBD2
abundance: .
v_gene: TRBV6-4
j_gene: TRBJ2-1
CDR3aa: CASSDSLAGGLVEQFF
CDR3nt: TGTGCCAGCAGTGACAGCCTAGCGGGAGGACTAGTTGAGCAGTTCTTC

d_gene: .
abundance: once
v_gene: TRBV13
j_gene: TRBJ1-1
CDR3aa: CASVFTGQYPRNTEAFF
CDR3nt: TGTGCCAGCGTGTTTACGGGTCAGTATCCAAGAAACACTGAAGCTTTCTTT

d_gene: TRBD1
abundance: .
v_gene: TRBV9
j_gene: TRBJ1-4
CDR3aa: CASSETGAVEKLFF
CDR3nt: TGTGCCAGCAGCGAGACAGGGGCTGTTGAAAAACTGTTTTTT

d_gene: .
abundance: once
v_gene: TRBV19
j_gene: TRBJ1-1
CDR3aa: CASRDQGGHTEAFF
CDR3nt: TGTGCCAGTAGAGATCAAGGAGGGCACACTGAAGCTTTCTTT

d_gene: .
abundance: .
v_gene: TRBV18
j_gene: TRBJ1-1
CDR3aa: CASSPDGAMNTEAFF
CDR3nt: TGTGCCAGCTCACCCGATGGGGCCATGAACACTGAAGCTTTCTTT

d_gene: .
abundance: .
v_gene: TRBV11-2
j_gene: TRBJ2-7
CDR3aa: CASSLNRVYEQYF
CDR3nt: TGTGCCAGCAGCTTAAACAGGGTCTACGAGCAGTACTTC

d_gene: .
abundance: .
v_gene: TRBV7-6
j_gene: TRBJ1-2
CDR3aa: CASSLAGDGYTF
CDR3nt: TGTGCCAGCAGCTTAGCGGGAGATGGCTACACCTTC

d_gene: TRBD1
abundance: .
v_gene: TRBV10-3
j_gene: TRBJ1-2
CDR3aa: CAISGDREGVGYTF
CDR3nt: TGTGCCATCAGCGGGGACAGGGAAGGGGTGGGCTACACCTTC

d_gene: TRBD1
abundance: .
v_gene: TRBV7-9
j_gene: TRBJ1-1
CDR3aa: CASSFTGGNTEAFF
CDR3nt: TGTGCCAGCAGCTTCACAGGGGGCAACACTGAAGCTTTCTTT

d_gene: .
abundance: .
v_gene: TRBV11-2
j_gene: TRBJ1-1
CDR3aa: CASSLATRGNTEAFF
CDR3nt: TGTGCCAGCAGCTTAGCGACGCGCGGGAACACTGAAGCTTTCTTT

d_gene: .
abundance: .
v_gene: TRBV6-4
j_gene: TRBJ2-2
CDR3aa: CASSDTGTTGELFF
CDR3nt: TGTGCCAGCAGTGACACCGGGACAACCGGGGAGCTGTTTTTT

d_gene: .
abundance: .
v_gene: TRBV5-1
j_gene: TRBJ2-2
CDR3aa: CASSAQENTGELFF
CDR3nt: TGCGCCAGCAGCGCCCAGGAGAACACCGGGGAGCTGTTTTTT

d_gene: TRBD1
abundance: .
v_gene: TRBV19
j_gene: TRBJ2-7
CDR3aa: CASSYRGSYEQYF
CDR3nt: TGTGCCAGTTCCTACAGGGGCTCCTACGAGCAGTACTTC

d_gene: .
abundance: .
v_gene: TRBV27
j_gene: TRBJ2-5
CDR3aa: CASTPLASRRETQYF
CDR3nt: TGTGCCAGCACTCCCCTGGCTAGCAGACGAGAGACCCAGTACTTC

d_gene: .
abundance: .
v_gene: TRBV29-1
j_gene: TRBJ1-4
CDR3aa: CSVEVGGLVEKLFF
CDR3nt: TGCAGCGTTGAAGTGGGGGGGCTCGTTGAAAAACTGTTTTTT

d_gene: TRBD2
abundance: .
v_gene: TRBV5-1
j_gene: TRBJ2-1
CDR3aa: CASSQTSGGGNEQFF
CDR3nt: TGCGCCAGCAGCCAGACTAGCGGGGGTGGAAATGAGCAGTTCTTC

d_gene: .
abundance: .
v_gene: TRBV13
j_gene: TRBJ2-5
CDR3aa: CASRGRIQETQYF
CDR3nt: TGTGCCAGCAGAGGGAGGATCCAAGAGACCCAGTACTTC

d_gene: .
abundance: .
v_gene: TRBV25-1
j_gene: TRBJ2-7
CDR3aa: CASIFRGFTYEQYF
CDR3nt: TGTGCCAGCATCTTCAGGGGTTTTACGTACGAGCAGTACTTC

d_gene: .
abundance: .
v_gene: TRBV5-1
j_gene: TRBJ2-1
CDR3aa: CASSLTWGVNNEQFF
CDR3nt: TGCGCCAGCAGCTTGACTTGGGGGGTAAACAATGAGCAGTTCTTC

d_gene: .
abundance: .
v_gene: TRBV21-1
j_gene: TRBJ2-3
CDR3aa: CASSSPAGGPSTDTQYF
CDR3nt: TGTGCCAGCAGCAGTCCAGCGGGAGGACCCAGCACAGATACGCAGTATTTT

d_gene: TRBD2
abundance: .
v_gene: TRBV4-1
j_gene: TRBJ2-1
CDR3aa: CASSQDQTVMVAGDNEQFF
CDR3nt: TGCGCCAGCAGCCAAGATCAAACCGTGATGGTAGCGGGAGACAATGAGCAGTTCTTC

d_gene: TRBD1
abundance: once
v_gene: TRBV5-1
j_gene: TRBJ2-2
CDR3aa: CASSLWRDRRTGELFF
CDR3nt: TGCGCCAGCAGCTTGTGGAGGGACAGGCGCACCGGGGAGCTGTTTTTT

d_gene: .
abundance: .
v_gene: TRBV28
j_gene: TRBJ2-2
CDR3aa: CASSLVATNTGELFF
CDR3nt: TGTGCCAGCAGTTTAGTAGCCACGAACACCGGGGAGCTGTTTTTT

d_gene: .
abundance: .
v_gene: TRBV11-2
j_gene: TRBJ1-5
CDR3aa: CASSLAGGLQPQHF
CDR3nt: TGTGCCAGCAGCTTAGCGGGGGGCCTTCAGCCCCAGCATTTT

d_gene: .
abundance: .
v_gene: TRBV5-5
j_gene: TRBJ2-5
CDR3aa: CASSLSRGGGSQETQYF
CDR3nt: TGTGCCAGCAGCTTGTCTAGGGGGGGAGGAAGTCAAGAGACCCAGTACTTC

d_gene: .
abundance: once
v_gene: TRBV27
j_gene: TRBJ2-1
CDR3aa: CASSYSPYNEQFF
CDR3nt: TGTGCCAGCAGTTACAGCCCCTACAATGAGCAGTTCTTC

d_gene: .
abundance: few
v_gene: TRBV27
j_gene: TRBJ1-1
CDR3aa: CASGRGRNTEAFF
CDR3nt: TGTGCCAGCGGTAGAGGGCGGAACACTGAAGCTTTCTTT

d_gene: .
abundance: .
v_gene: TRBV7-2
j_gene: TRBJ2-3
CDR3aa: CASSGGGVTDTQYF
CDR3nt: TGTGCCAGCAGCGGAGGAGGGGTCACAGATACGCAGTATTTT

d_gene: TRBD2
abundance: .
v_gene: TRBV30
j_gene: TRBJ2-1
CDR3aa: CAWSTQTGTNYNEQFF
CDR3nt: TGTGCCTGGAGTACGCAGACCGGGACTAACTACAATGAGCAGTTCTTC

d_gene: .
abundance: once
v_gene: TRBV19
j_gene: TRBJ1-3
CDR3aa: CASSILPGLHSGNTIYF
CDR3nt: TGTGCCAGTAGTATACTCCCGGGACTACACTCTGGAAACACCATATATTTT

d_gene: .
abundance: .
v_gene: TRBV19
j_gene: TRBJ1-2
CDR3aa: CASSPTGSMNYGYTF
CDR3nt: TGTGCCAGTAGCCCAACGGGAAGCATGAACTATGGCTACACCTTC